This T cell receptor beta chain emerged from a study of cytomegalovirus exposure and HLA in healthy donors. PCR was performed using 60 Vbeta and 13 Jbeta primers. Assay: immunoSEQ multiplex PCR; the TCRdb copy retains only in-frame clones and omits some. The data contain approximately 200,000 clones, approximately 87% of them singletons. The J segment lost 4 bases and the V segment lost 8 bases, leaving 3 bases of the junction unmatched. This CDR3 is built from 13 residues. The V gene's germline CDR1 is SGHAT and CDR2 FQNNGV. The sample comprised PBMCs. The gene calls are TRBV11-2 and TRBJ1-3, with 9 bases that match TRBD1. The receptor was isolated from a human donor in good health. The CDR3 here is CASWTGAGNTIYF. The CDR3 coding sequence is TGTGCCAGCTGGACAGGGGCAGGAAACACCATATATTTT.